The entry below gives a single T cell receptor (beta chain) sequence along with its context. The antigen is not known. The ends lost 1 base at V and 3 bases at J; junction bases unmatched: 2. Germline CDR1 is SQVTM and CDR2 is ANQGSEA. The CDR3 consists of 14 residues. PCR primers comprised 60 Vbeta and 13 Jbeta primers. The assay was immunoSEQ multiplex PCR, and TCRdb's table has in-frame clones only and misses some. The data contain some 120,000 clones, around 77% of them seen just once; the ten biggest clones take up approximately 1.2%. These data come from a study of cytomegalovirus exposure and HLA in healthy donors. General study points: Three chains tied to CMV proved CMV antigen-specific in vitro. Associated with cytomegalovirus, according to the listing, were approximately 160 TCR beta chains. Per published accounts, TCR beta sequences correctly predicted the HLA-A and HLA-B alleles of most subjects. A missense DCLRE1C variant was associated with V- and J-gene trimming of TCR beta chains in a later analysis, and an independent cohort replicated the association.

The rearrangement links TRBV29-1 to TRBJ2-1; 8 bases are shared with TRBD2. Input material: PBMCs. This receptor was taken from a man in his fifties or sixties in good health and CMV-seronegative. CDR3 residues: CSVEVSGNYNEQFF. CDR3 nucleotides: TGCAGCGTTGAAGTTAGCGGGAACTACAATGAGCAGTTCTTC.